These 11 T cell receptor beta chains share one sample of origin, sequenced in a study of blood T cell repertoires in COVID-19. This table comes from immunoSEQ multiplex PCR, and its TCRdb copy is limited to in-frame clones, with some not included. The data hold over 35,000 clones, with roughly 92% observed a single time. The sample taken for sequencing was peripheral blood. These receptors were collected from a man aged 50 or older with active COVID-19.

V and J are TRBV3-1 (or the pseudogene TRBV3-2) and TRBJ2-7; tentatively, D is TRBD1 (6 bases). This CDR3 contains 15 residues. CDR1 LGHDT and CDR2 YNNKEL come from the germline V gene (reference sequence). The V end lost 4 bases, the J end lost 0 bases, and 13 bases lay between the germline ends. The CDR3 sequence: CASSLRTASSYEQYF. CDR3 coding DNA: TGTGCCAGCAGCCTCCGGACAGCGAGCTCCTACGAGCAGTACTTC.

The chain employs TRBV5-1 and TRBJ2-4; 11 bases agree with TRBD1. Trimming at V came to 4 bases and at J to 10 bases, leaving 4 bases not matched to a gene. The length of the CDR3 is 13 residues. Germline V lookup: CDR1 SGHRS, CDR2 YFSETQ. The CDR3 nucleotides read TGCGCCAGCAGCACAGGGACAGGGGGAATTCAGTACTTC. Protein product: CASSTGTGGIQYF.

This clone was detected only once. The chain uses TRBV5-1 and TRBJ2-5; 12 bases are a match to TRBD1. Germline trimming cut 1 base from V and 4 bases from J; bases unmatched to any gene: 14. CDR3 length equals 19 residues. Germline V gene data show CDR1 as SGHRS and CDR2 as YFSETQ. The CDR3 bases are TGCGCCAGCAGCTTGCGTCCCGAATCCGGGACAGGGGGCCCAGAGACCCAGTACTTC. This translates into CASSLRPESGTGGPETQYF. The complete variable domain, with remaining parts taken from reference TRBV5-1 and TRBJ2-5, reads KAGVTQTPRYLIKTRGQQVTLSCSPISGHRSVSWYQQTPGQGLQFLFEYFSETQRNKGNFPGRFSGRQFSNSRSEMNVSTLELGDSALYLCASSLRPESGTGGPETQYFGPGTRLLVL.

This clone has more than one count but fewer than ten. This chain links TRBV19 with TRBJ1-5; D is possibly TRBD1 (5 bases). CDR1 LNHDA and CDR2 SQIVND come from the germline V gene (reference sequence). The CDR3 totals 16 residues. Trimming took off 0 bases at V and 0 bases at J, with 9 bases between the two ends. CDR3 amino acids: CASSIEGQFSNQPQHF. The CDR3 region has the DNA TGTGCCAGTAGTATAGAGGGGCAGTTTAGCAATCAGCCCCAGCATTTT.

The chain uses TRBV6-6 and TRBJ1-1; D call uncertain. This CDR3 is 13 amino acids long. CDR1 and CDR2 (germline): MNHNY, SVGAGI (reference sequence). Deletions cut 10 bases from V and 1 base from J, with 13 bases between. Here the CDR3 reads CATQEGQNTEAFF. CDR3 coding DNA: TGTGCCACCCAGGAGGGTCAGAACACTGAAGCTTTCTTT.

The V call is TRBV5-1, the J call TRBJ1-6; 7 nucleotides line up with TRBD1. The V gene's germline CDR1 is SGHRS and CDR2 YFSETQ. Trimming removed 5 bases from V and 7 bases from J; junction bases left unmatched: 12. The CDR3 runs 16 residues. CDR3 amino acids: CASREGAGTENSPLHF. Here the CDR3 DNA reads TGCGCCAGCAGAGAGGGGGCGGGGACGGAGAATTCACCCCTCCACTTT.

V usage is TRBV11-2 and J usage is TRBJ2-7, with 9 bases matching TRBD2. The length of the CDR3 is 16 residues. V shed 4 bases, J shed 1 base, and the junction held 8 bases outside the gene matches. Germline assignment: CDR1 SGHAT and CDR2 FQNNGV. The CDR3 nucleotides read TGTGCCAGCAGCTCCCTTTCTAGCGGGATTTCCTACGAGCAGTACTTC. This sequence encodes CASSSLSSGISYEQYF.

V gene TRBV18 combines with J gene TRBJ2-5; 13 bases map to TRBD2. With V trimmed by 3 bases and J by 5 bases, 6 bases remained unmatched. The CDR3 runs 16 residues. The germline V gene encodes CDR1 KGHSH and CDR2 LQKENI. Here the CDR3 reads CASSPRTSGSDETQYF. The CDR3 nucleotides are TGTGCCAGCTCACCGAGGACTAGCGGGAGTGATGAGACCCAGTACTTC.

V usage is TRBV7-3 and J usage is TRBJ1-6, with D possibly TRBD1 on 5 matching bases. CDR1 and CDR2 from the germline V gene are SGHTA and FQGTGA. The germline V and J ends were trimmed by 5 bases and 7 bases, with 9 bases remaining between them. This CDR3 is 13 amino acids long. The CDR3 here is CASSRDSNSPLHF. CDR3 nucleotide sequence: TGTGCCAGCAGCCGAGACAGCAATTCACCCCTCCACTTT.

The V and J genes are TRBV27 and TRBJ1-2; 8 bases map to TRBD1. V was clipped by 5 bases and J by 4 bases; unmatched bases: 6. The CDR3 covers 14 residues. Germline V gene lookup returns CDR1 MNHEY and CDR2 SMNVEV (reference sequence). In DNA, the CDR3 is TGTGCCAGCAGTACGGACAGGGTCGGCTATGGCTACACCTTC. Translating gives CASSTDRVGYGYTF.

This chain links TRBV9 with TRBJ2-3; D may be TRBD2 (5 bases). Between the trimmed V and J ends, which lost 4 bases and 2 bases, there was a span of 14 bases. CDR3 length equals 15 residues. The germline V gene has CDR1 SGDLS and CDR2 YYNGEE. CDR3 sequence reads: CASSFDGVYTDTQYF. CDR3 nucleotides: TGTGCCAGCAGCTTTGACGGGGTATACACAGATACGCAGTATTTT.